The T cell receptor beta chain described here comes from a study of T cells in Graves' hyperthyroidism and ophthalmopathy. This CDR3 is built from 16 residues. Trimming pared 1 base from V and 5 bases from J, leaving 17 bases between. The germline V gene has CDR1 LNHDA and CDR2 SQIVND (reference sequence). This clonotype was picked up many times. The investigators amplified TCR beta CDR3 regions from RNA transcripts. The HTBI primer set served for first-round RT-PCR of the TCR CDR3. TCRdb redid the calling of the multiplex PCR reads with MiXCR, one entry per CDR3 protein. The sample contains a few hundred thousand distinct CDR3 sequences, just over 45% of which appear only once.

This receptor was taken from a woman between 18 and 30 years old with Graves' hyperthyroidism. The chain employs TRBV19 and TRBJ1-2, with D hard to call. The sample consisted of peripheral blood or thyroid tissue (not recorded which). CDR3 in amino acids: CASSIVADPDRYGYTF. Written as DNA, the CDR3 is TGTGCCAGTAGTATAGTAGCCGACCCTGACCGATATGGCTACACCTTC.